This record concerns one TCR beta chain sequence. Its antigen is unidentified. The record originates from a study of cytomegalovirus exposure and HLA in healthy donors. In the study overall: Falling in the Caucasian-associated ancestry cluster were less than 85% of 398 genotyped donors.

The V gene end was trimmed by 3 bases and the J gene end by 7 bases; junction bases not matched to a gene: 6. CDR1 SGDLS and CDR2 YYNGEE come from the germline V gene. This CDR3 has 14 amino acids. PCR was performed using 60 Vbeta and 13 Jbeta primers. The repertoire was sequenced with immunoSEQ multiplex PCR; TCRdb's copy has only in-frame clones and lacks some. Counted here are some 110,000 clones, 75% to 80% occurring once; the ten biggest clones make up roughly 3.5%. Study observations and caveats: TRBV6-2, TRBV6-3 and other indistinguishable V segments were excluded.

Specimen: PBMCs. The chain joins TRBV9 to TRBJ2-1; 8 bases fit TRBD2. The sequence came from a man aged 40-50 years in good health and CMV-seronegative. CDR3 sequence: CASSAGGGSNEQFF. In DNA form, the CDR3 reads TGTGCCAGCAGCGCGGGGGGGGGATCGAATGAGCAGTTCTTC.